Presented here are 23 T cell receptor beta chains from one specimen sequenced in a study of T cells in Graves' hyperthyroidism and ophthalmopathy. TCR beta CDR3 regions were amplified from RNA transcripts. The HTBI primer set drove a first-round RT-PCR of the TCR CDR3. One entry per CDR3 protein, called by TCRdb with MiXCR from the multiplex PCR reads. Altogether 300,000 to 400,000 distinct CDR3 sequences are present, about 15% being singletons, with the ten largest covering about 10%. Specimen: blood. The receptors shown here come from an older woman with Graves' hyperthyroidism.

The chain couples TRBV10-3 to TRBJ2-5; TRBD1 is a possible D gene (5 bases). The CDR3 is 13 amino acids. Germline-derived CDR1 and CDR2 are ENHRY and SYGVKD. V was pared by 6 bases and J by 5 bases, with 13 bases between. The DNA for the CDR3 is TGTGCCATCAGAGGGGTCACCGGGGAGACCCAGTACTTC. As protein: CAIRGVTGETQYF.

This clonotype appeared many times. The chain carries TRBV12-3 or TRBV12-4 and TRBJ1-5, with unresolved D. V lost 6 bases and J 6 bases, leaving 9 bases between the germline ends. CDR3 size: 12 residues. Here the CDR3 reads CASSLLGQPQHF. CDR3 nucleotides: TGTGCCAGCAGCCTATTAGGTCAGCCCCAGCATTTT.

The sample holds many counts of this clonotype. This chain connects TRBV11-3 to TRBJ2-5, with D perhaps TRBD2 (5 bases). The germline CDR1 and CDR2 sequences are SGHNT and YENEEA. This CDR3 region has 16 residues. Deletions cut 1 base from V and 4 bases from J, with 16 bases between. The CDR3 reads CASSLVSGAATETQYF. For the CDR3, the DNA is TGTGCCAGCAGCTTAGTCTCAGGAGCGGCAACAGAGACCCAGTACTTC.

In its sample, this clonotype was seen many times. V is TRBV7-9 and J is TRBJ2-3, with a tentative D call TRBD1 (6 bases). Trimming removed 5 bases at V and 0 bases at J, with 12 bases between. Germline-derived CDR1 and CDR2 are SEHNR and FQNEAQ (reference sequence). The CDR3 totals 15 residues. The CDR3 coding sequence is TGTGCCAGCAGCCAGGACAGTGCTAGCACAGATACGCAGTATTTT. Residues: CASSQDSASTDTQYF. The complete variable domain, with remaining parts taken from reference TRBV7-9 and TRBJ2-3, reads DTGVSQNPRHKITKRGQNVTFRCDPISEHNRLYWYRQTLGQGPEFLTYFQNEAQLEKSRLLSDRFSAERPKGSFSTLEIQRTEQGDSAMYLCASSQDSASTDTQYFGPGTRLTVL.

This clonotype occurred many times. This chain joins TRBV13 and TRBJ2-1; TRBD2 might be the D (5 bases). Trimming cost V 4 bases and J 3 bases, with 13 bases left between them. Germline-derived CDR1 and CDR2 are PRHDT and FYEKMQ (reference sequence). This CDR3 has 15 residues. The CDR3 DNA sequence: TGTGCCAGCAGCTCCCCTGACTACTACTACAATGAGCAGTTCTTC. Protein product: CASSSPDYYYNEQFF.

This clonotype was counted ten times or more. The rearrangement links TRBV20-1 to TRBJ1-1, with 7 bases identical to TRBD1. CDR1 is DFQATT, CDR2 SNEGSKA, per germline (reference sequence). Trimming cost V 1 base and J 1 base; bases outside gene matches: 6. The CDR3 consists of 15 residues. In DNA, the CDR3 is TGCAGTGCTAGAGTTTCGGACAGGCCGAACACTGAAGCTTTCTTT. Amino acids: CSARVSDRPNTEAFF.

The rearrangement uses TRBV19 and TRBJ1-5; no definite D call. The germline V gene has CDR1 LNHDA and CDR2 SQIVND (reference sequence). Trimming removed 7 bases from V and 2 bases from J, with 12 bases in between. The length of the CDR3 is 14 residues. The CDR3 here is CASKVLRGNQPQHF. The CDR3 DNA reads TGTGCCAGTAAGGTCTTGAGGGGCAATCAGCCCCAGCATTTT.

This clonotype was seen ten or more times. The chain is built from TRBV5-1 and TRBJ2-3; 9 nucleotides align to TRBD1. The CDR3 extends over 16 amino acids. The V and J ends lost 6 bases and 3 bases, in that order; junction bases with no gene match: 11. Germline V gene lookup returns CDR1 SGHRS and CDR2 YFSETQ. The CDR3 is CASTYPRDRATDTQYF. The CDR3 coding sequence is TGCGCCAGCACTTACCCACGGGACAGGGCAACAGATACGCAGTATTTT. Looking up the rest from reference TRBV5-1 and TRBJ2-3 gives the full variable domain: KAGVTQTPRYLIKTRGQQVTLSCSPISGHRSVSWYQQTPGQGLQFLFEYFSETQRNKGNFPGRFSGRQFSNSRSEMNVSTLELGDSALYLCASTYPRDRATDTQYFGPGTRLTVL.

The V call is TRBV9, the J call TRBJ2-2; D not resolved. Germline loops: CDR1 SGDLS, CDR2 YYNGEE. Deletions cut 0 bases from V and 3 bases from J, with 3 bases between. This CDR3 comprises 13 residues. The CDR3 loop reads CASSVGDTGELFF. CDR3 DNA sequence: TGTGCCAGCAGCGTAGGTGACACCGGGGAGCTGTTTTTT.

This clonotype was counted many times. V usage is TRBV6-1 and J usage is TRBJ2-4; D remains ambiguous. Germline CDR1 reads MNHNS; CDR2 reads SASEGT. The CDR3 runs to 15 residues. The V and J ends lost 6 bases and 0 bases respectively, with 12 bases between them. In DNA, the CDR3 is TGTGCCAGCAGACCGAGGACGGCAGCCAAAAACATTCAGTACTTC. Amino acids: CASRPRTAAKNIQYF.

Details on this clonotype: Given a much more abundant clone one base away, this may be a read error. V is TRBV7-9 and J is TRBJ2-3; 11 nucleotides agree with TRBD2. CDR3 length: 15 residues. Trimming took 3 bases from V and 8 from J; bases not matched to a gene: 7. CDR1 is SEHNR, CDR2 FQNEAQ, per germline (reference sequence). CDR3 sequence: CASSLPSGRSGTQYF. CDR3 bases: TGTGCCAGCAGCTTGCCTAGCGGGAGGTCAGGTACGCAGTATTTT.

This clonotype was recorded a few times. The chain employs TRBV19 and TRBJ2-7; D tentatively fits TRBD1 or TRBD2 (6 bases each). V gave up 6 bases and J gave up 6 bases, with 21 bases separating them. Germline V gene sequence: CDR1 LNHDA, CDR2 SQIVND (reference sequence). CDR3 length: 15 amino acids. In DNA, the CDR3 is TGTGCCAGTAGCCCGTGGGGGGCCTCCCGCCCCGAGCAGTACTTC. Translated, it gives CASSPWGASRPEQYF.

Many counts were recorded for this clonotype. The chain combines TRBV28 with TRBJ2-3, with D perhaps matching TRBD1 or TRBD2 (5 bases each). Germline CDR1 reads MDHEN; CDR2 reads SYDVKM. Trimming cost V 5 bases and J 2 bases, with 14 bases left between them. The CDR3 consists of 15 residues. The CDR3 nucleotides read TGTGCCAGCAGTACCCCGGGACCCTTCACAGATACGCAGTATTTT. This gives the protein CASSTPGPFTDTQYF.

The V and J genes are TRBV7-3 and TRBJ2-2, with D perhaps TRBD1 or TRBD2 (5 bases each). The CDR3 contains 14 residues. The V end was cut by 2 bases, the J end by 6 bases, with 10 bases between. CDR1 and CDR2 from the germline V gene are SGHTA and FQGTGA. The CDR3 DNA is TGTGCCAGCAGCTTATTTCGGGGCCCCGGGGAGCTGTTTTTT. Amino acids: CASSLFRGPGELFF.

There are many counts of this clonotype. The chain recombines TRBV11-3 with TRBJ2-1, with 7 bases identical to TRBD1. This CDR3 region has 15 residues. The junction had 11 bases not matched to a gene; V was cut back by 5 bases and J by 7 bases. Germline assignment: CDR1 SGHNT and CDR2 YENEEA. CDR3 sequence: CASSPRDSDGNEQFF. CDR3 nucleotides: TGTGCCAGCAGCCCCCGGGACAGTGACGGAAATGAGCAGTTCTTC.

This clonotype was seen at least ten times. V and J are TRBV2 and TRBJ2-3; 11 nucleotides match TRBD2. CDR1 is SNHLY and CDR2 is FYNNEI in the germline V gene. The junction had 20 bases not matched to a gene; V was cut back by 6 bases and J by 6 bases. The CDR3 sequence is 19 residues long. The CDR3 loop reads CASRAGTSGNPSRFDTQYF. In nucleotides, the CDR3 is TGTGCCAGCAGGGCCGGGACTAGCGGAAACCCAAGCCGCTTCGATACGCAGTATTTT.

Ten or more counts support this clonotype. The chain joins TRBV10-2 to TRBJ2-5; 7 bases are a match to TRBD2. CDR3 length: 14 residues. The germline gives CDR1 WSHSY, CDR2 SAAADI. V trimming: 0 bases; J trimming: 7 bases; junction bases outside the gene matches: 5. CDR3 sequence reads: CASSESGGRGTQYF. CDR3 nucleotide sequence: TGCGCCAGCAGTGAGTCCGGAGGGAGGGGGACCCAGTACTTC.

This clonotype has at least ten counts. V and J are TRBV7-9 and TRBJ2-5, with D maybe TRBD1 (7 bases). Per the germline V gene, CDR1 is SEHNR and CDR2 is FQNEAQ (reference sequence). The CDR3 is made up of 15 amino acids. V was clipped by 5 bases and J by 7 bases, with 20 bases between them. Here the CDR3 reads CASSHAGQRWGTQYF. DNA for the CDR3: TGTGCCAGCAGCCATGCGGGACAGCGCTGGGGGACCCAGTACTTC.

This clonotype was found a few times. The chain uses TRBV29-1 and TRBJ2-5; 13 bases align to TRBD2. The CDR3 contains 17 residues. V lost 4 bases to trimming and J lost 4 bases; unmatched junction nucleotides: 12. Germline CDR1 SQVTM, CDR2 ANQGSEA. The CDR3 bases are TGCAGCGTTGCCAGAAGACTAGCGGGAGGCCGTGGAGAGACCCAGTACTTC. Translation: CSVARRLAGGRGETQYF. The full variable domain, rest sourced from reference TRBV29-1 and TRBJ2-5, is SAVISQKPSRDICQRGTSLTIQCQVDSQVTMMFWYRQQPGQSLTLIATANQGSEATYESGFVIDKFPISRPNLTFSTLTVSNMSPEDSSIYLCSVARRLAGGRGETQYFGPGTRLLVL.

This clonotype was detected only a few times. This sequence joins TRBV7-6 and TRBJ2-5; TRBD2 matches at 7 bases. The CDR3 is 18 amino acids. The junction had 14 bases not matched to a gene; V was cut back by 0 bases and J by 4 bases. The germline V gene has CDR1 SGHVS and CDR2 FNYEAQ. The CDR3 sequence: CASSLAFRTSVDRETQYF. The CDR3 nucleotides are TGTGCCAGCAGCTTAGCGTTTAGAACTAGCGTGGACCGAGAGACCCAGTACTTC.

In this sample, this clonotype turned up many times. The V call is TRBV9, the J call TRBJ2-7; 9 positions match TRBD1. The V gene end was trimmed by 4 bases and the J gene end by 4 bases; junction bases not matched to a gene: 9. The CDR3 has 15 amino acids. Germline V gene sequence: CDR1 SGDLS, CDR2 YYNGEE. In nucleotides, the CDR3 is TGTGCCAGCAGCTACGGGGGACAGGGTGTTTACGAGCAGTACTTC. The encoded protein is CASSYGGQGVYEQYF.

This clonotype was counted many times. This chain joins TRBV3-1 and TRBJ2-7; the D is unclear. Trimming took off 4 bases at V and 3 bases at J, with 13 bases between the two ends. Germline V gene data show CDR1 as LGHDT and CDR2 as YNNKEL (reference sequence). The CDR3 is 14 residues long. CDR3 residues: CASSPRPFGYEQYF. CDR3 nucleotide sequence: TGTGCCAGCAGCCCCCGACCCTTTGGCTACGAGCAGTACTTC.

This clonotype was detected a few times. J is TRBJ2-1 and V is TRBV6-5, with 9 bases lining up with TRBD2. Trimming at V came to 0 bases and at J to 5 bases, leaving 17 bases not matched to a gene. The CDR3 is made up of 20 amino acids. The germline V gene encodes CDR1 MNHEY and CDR2 SVGAGI. The CDR3 here is CASSYSIGGSGGRQNNEQFF. Here the CDR3 DNA reads TGTGCCAGCAGTTACTCGATAGGGGGTAGCGGGGGACGCCAGAACAATGAGCAGTTCTTC.